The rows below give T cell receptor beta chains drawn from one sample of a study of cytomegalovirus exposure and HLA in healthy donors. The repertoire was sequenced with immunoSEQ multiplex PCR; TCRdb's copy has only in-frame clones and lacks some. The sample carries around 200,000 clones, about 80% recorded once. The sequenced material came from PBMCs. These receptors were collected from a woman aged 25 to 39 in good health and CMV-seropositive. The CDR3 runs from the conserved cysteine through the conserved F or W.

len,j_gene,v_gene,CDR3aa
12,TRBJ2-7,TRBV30,CAFSLVGGEQYF
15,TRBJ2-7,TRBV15,CATSRGQPEAYEQYF
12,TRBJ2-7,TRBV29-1,CSVRDRAYEQYF
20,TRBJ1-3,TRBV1,CTSSHQGDRGQDLAGNTIYF
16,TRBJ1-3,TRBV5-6,CASSLTGWNDGNTIYF
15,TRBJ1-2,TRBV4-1,CASSQDRTGTYGYTF
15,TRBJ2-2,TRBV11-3,CASSLIAGDTGELFF
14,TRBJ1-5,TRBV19,CASSIGTGHQPQHF
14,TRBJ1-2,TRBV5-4,CASSWPGQNYGYTF
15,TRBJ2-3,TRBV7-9,CASSLVGSETDTQYF
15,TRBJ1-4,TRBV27,CASSLSPPSGEKLFF
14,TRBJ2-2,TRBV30,CACHRDRNTGELFF
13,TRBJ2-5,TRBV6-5,CASSFGQGQTQYF
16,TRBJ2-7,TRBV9,CASSGTSPKGIYEQYF
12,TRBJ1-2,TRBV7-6,CASRPHLGGYTF
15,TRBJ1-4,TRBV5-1,CASSATQGTNEKLFF
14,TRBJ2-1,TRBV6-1,CATTRRTLDNEQFF
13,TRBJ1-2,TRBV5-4,CASSKTPNYGYTF
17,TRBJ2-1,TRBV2,CASSEAGGGRSHNEQFF